This TCR beta chain stems from a study of shared clonotypes between healthy human individuals. Details on this clone: In the same sample, other DNA sequences code for this CDR3.

The authors distributed each subset's genomic DNA evenly over several immunoSEQ plates. Assay: immunoSEQ multiplex PCR; the TCRdb copy retains only in-frame clones and omits some. The sample has about 480,000 clones, about 75% seen once. The material sequenced was PBMCs. The receptor's source is a woman between 40 and 55 years old in good health. Some clones in this sample may be carry-over from other donors' samples.

For the CDR3, the DNA is TGTGCCAGCTCCCCGAGCGGGAGCCAAGAGACCCAGTACTTC. Its translation is CASSPSGSQETQYF. The chain carries TRBV18 and TRBJ2-5; 8 bases map to TRBD2. The germline V gene encodes CDR1 KGHSH and CDR2 LQKENI. Trimming took 6 bases from V and 1 from J; bases not matched to a gene: 4. The CDR3 spans 14 residues.